This TCR beta chain derives from a study of T cell responses to AZD1222 COVID-19 vaccine. A remark on this clone: Antigen unknown.

TCRdb's copy holds only in-frame clones and misses some; the assay was immunoSEQ multiplex PCR. The data show 110,000 to 150,000 clones, around 90% seen once. Findings and caveats of the study: Seropositive status at baseline applied to only a handful of AZD1222 recipients. The donors showed a predominance of white British ancestry and of females, with possible underestimation of clonal diversity.

With 4 bases removed from V and 1 base from J, the gap between germline ends came to 16 bases. The CDR3 runs 17 residues. The germline V gene has CDR1 LNHDA and CDR2 SQIVND (reference sequence). The rearrangement links TRBV19 to TRBJ2-2, with a weak D call TRBD2 (7 bases). The starting material was peripheral blood, obtained on day 0 of AZD1222 vaccination. This sequence was found in an adult in good health. The CDR3 DNA sequence: TGTGCCAGTAGTACCCCGAGGGGGGGGAAGAACACCGGGGAGCTGTTTTTT. It yields the protein CASSTPRGGKNTGELFF.